Each of the 24 T cell receptor beta chains below was sequenced from the same sample in a study of long-term antiretroviral therapy in people with HIV (dated by TCRdb to the early 2020s). The immunoSEQ hsTCRB v3.0 assay was used at survey level resolution to sequence the TRB variable region. TCRdb took over this immuneACCESS table, retaining in-frame rearrangements with V and J assigned. Such tables are incomplete; in checked studies, under half of the missing clones stem from an unresolved V gene, and the remainder is unexplained. This sample lists 35,000 to 45,000 clones; about 93% were detected once. The biggest ten clones account for about 3.6% of the sample. Material: unsorted PBMCs, obtained 4.1 years after starting antiretroviral therapy. The receptors here all came from a woman between 50 and 59 years old with HIV.

The genes are TRBV2 and TRBJ1-5, with D unclear. The CDR3 sequence is 15 residues long. The V end lost 0 bases, the J end lost 0 bases, and 6 bases lay between the germline ends. The V gene's germline CDR1 is SNHLY and CDR2 FYNNEI. The CDR3 sequence: CASSEARGSNQPQHF. DNA of the CDR3: TGTGCCAGCAGTGAAGCGCGGGGTAGCAATCAGCCCCAGCATTTT.

The V gene is TRBV14, the J gene TRBJ1-2; no firm D call. Germline-derived CDR1 and CDR2 are SGHDN and FVKESK. CDR3 length: 12 amino acids. V was cut by 1 base and J by 8 bases, with 8 bases left in between. CDR3 in amino acids: CASSQAWNGYTF. For the CDR3, the DNA is TGTGCCAGCAGCCAAGCCTGGAACGGCTACACCTTC.

This sequence joins TRBV11-2 and TRBJ2-7, with 10 bases matching TRBD1. V was clipped by 6 bases and J by 6 bases; unmatched bases: 11. CDR1 is SGHAT, CDR2 FQNNGV, per germline. This CDR3 has 15 residues. For the CDR3, the DNA is TGTGCCAGCAGTTACCGACAGGGGGCGGTCATCGAGCAGTACTTC. This translates into CASSYRQGAVIEQYF. The variable domain in full, with the rest retrieved from reference TRBV11-2 and TRBJ2-7, is EAGVAQSPRYKIIEKRQSVAFWCNPISGHATLYWYQQILGQGPKLLIQFQNNGVVDDSQLPKDRFSAERLKGVDSTLKIQPAKLEDSAVYLCASSYRQGAVIEQYFGPGTRLTVT.

This clone showed up just once. The rearrangement joins TRBV6-5 to TRBJ2-5; the D gene could be TRBD1 or TRBD2 (5 bases each). V was trimmed by 10 bases and J by 3 bases, leaving 12 bases between them. The CDR3 runs to 12 residues. Germline CDR1 is MNHEY and CDR2 is SVGAGI. This CDR3 reads CATWDAEETQYF. The CDR3 coding sequence is TGTGCCACCTGGGACGCGGAAGAGACCCAGTACTTC.

The V gene is TRBV4-2, the J gene TRBJ2-3; 9 bases fit TRBD2. CDR1 is LGHNA and CDR2 is YNFKEQ in the germline V gene. J gave up 11 bases and V 4 bases, and 22 bases lay outside the gene matches. This CDR3 has 18 residues. CDR3 nucleotides: TGTGCCAGCAGCCCAGGCGGGACTGGCGGGGGGGCTTCCGGGGGGCAGTATTTT. Translating gives CASSPGGTGGGASGGQYF.

The genes are TRBV9 and TRBJ1-3; a weak D match, TRBD1 (5 bases). CDR1 is SGDLS, CDR2 YYNGEE, per germline. V gave up 1 base and J gave up 0 bases, with 14 bases separating them. The CDR3 covers 17 residues. Here the CDR3 DNA reads TGTGCCAGCAGCGTATTAATGAACGGGGCCTCTGGAAACACCATATATTTT. Its protein is CASSVLMNGASGNTIYF.

This chain joins TRBV5-1 and TRBJ2-3, with TRBD2 identical over 8 bases. The CDR3 is made up of 16 amino acids. Germline values: CDR1 SGHRS, CDR2 YFSETQ. Trimming cost V 3 bases and J 4 bases; bases outside gene matches: 10. The CDR3 nucleotides read TGCGCCAGCAGCTCTACGGACAGCGGGGGTCCAGATACGCAGTATTTT. Translated, it gives CASSSTDSGGPDTQYF. The whole variable domain, filled in from reference TRBV5-1 and TRBJ2-3, reads KAGVTQTPRYLIKTRGQQVTLSCSPISGHRSVSWYQQTPGQGLQFLFEYFSETQRNKGNFPGRFSGRQFSNSRSEMNVSTLELGDSALYLCASSSTDSGGPDTQYFGPGTRLTVL.

Here the CDR3 DNA reads TGTGCCAGCAGAAGCGGGGGGGACTACGAGCAGTACTTC. Translated, it gives CASRSGGDYEQYF. V usage is TRBV7-9 and J usage is TRBJ2-7, with 10 bases aligning to TRBD2. The CDR3 loop spans 13 amino acids. The germline V gene has CDR1 SEHNR and CDR2 FQNEAQ (reference sequence). Germline trimming cut 6 bases from V and 3 bases from J; bases unmatched to any gene: 2.

Concerning this clone itself: At one boundary the junction diverges from the germline segment, which might be a read error. This chain uses TRBV6-6 with TRBJ1-1; no definite D call. CDR1 and CDR2 (germline): MNHNY, SVGAGI (reference sequence). This CDR3 comprises 12 residues. In nucleotides, the CDR3 is TGTGCCAGCACTTACCTCAAGACTGAAGCTTTCTTT. Its protein is CASTYLKTEAFF.

The chain combines TRBV5-5 with TRBJ2-7; TRBD1 agrees at 8 bases. In germline, CDR1 is SGHKS, CDR2 YYEKEE (reference sequence). This CDR3 contains 15 residues. V was clipped by 0 bases and J by 2 bases; unmatched bases: 4. CDR3 sequence reads: CASSLAAGGAYEQYF. In DNA, the CDR3 is TGTGCCAGCAGCTTGGCGGCAGGGGGCGCCTACGAGCAGTACTTC. The full variable domain, in which reference TRBV5-5 and TRBJ2-7 provide the parts outside the CDR3, is DAGVTQSPTHLIKTRGQQVTLRCSPISGHKSVSWYQQVLGQGPQFIFQYYEKEERGRGNFPDRFSARQFPNYSSELNVNALLLGDSALYLCASSLAAGGAYEQYFGPGTRLTVT.

CDR3: CATTLGGGAHWKMNTEAFF. CDR3 coding DNA: TGTGCCACTACGTTGGGAGGGGGGGCGCACTGGAAAATGAACACTGAAGCTTTCTTT. J is TRBJ1-1 and V is TRBV2; D might be TRBD1 (6 bases). The CDR3 runs to 19 residues. The ends were cut back, 10 bases at V and 0 bases at J, with 30 bases in the middle. The germline CDR1 and CDR2 sequences are SNHLY and FYNNEI. The full variable domain, with the rest looked up from reference TRBV2 and TRBJ1-1, is EPEVTQTPSHQVTQMGQEVILRCVPISNHLYFYWYRQILGQKVEFLVSFYNNEISEKSEIFDDQFSVERPDGSNFTLKIRSTKLEDSAMYFCATTLGGGAHWKMNTEAFFGQGTRLTVV.

The rearrangement uses TRBV4-3 and TRBJ1-6; the match to TRBD1 covers 7 bases. The CDR3 runs 18 residues. Germline assignment: CDR1 LGHNA and CDR2 YSLEER. Trimming at V came to 0 bases and at J to 4 bases, leaving 9 bases not matched to a gene. CDR3 bases: TGCGCCAGCAGCCAAGATCCGGCAGGGGGAAGTTATAATTCACCCCTCCACTTT. Its protein is CASSQDPAGGSYNSPLHF.

This chain joins TRBV6-6 and TRBJ1-3; D call uncertain. Per germline, CDR1 MNHNY and CDR2 SVGAGI (reference sequence). The CDR3 is 15 residues long. Deletions cut 0 bases from V and 0 bases from J, with 6 bases between. CDR3 protein: CASSYSPASGNTIYF. In nucleotides, the CDR3 is TGTGCCAGCAGTTACTCGCCAGCCTCTGGAAACACCATATATTTT.

The V gene is TRBV5-4, the J gene TRBJ1-2; 9 nucleotides align to TRBD1. Germline loops: CDR1 SGHNT, CDR2 YYREEE (reference sequence). The junction had 2 bases not matched to a gene; V was cut back by 3 bases and J by 2 bases. This CDR3 is 14 amino acids long. The CDR3 sequence: CASSSGQGNYGYTF. In DNA form, the CDR3 reads TGTGCCAGCAGCTCGGGACAGGGAAACTATGGCTACACCTTC.

The chain employs TRBV27 and TRBJ1-4; D may be TRBD1 (5 bases). V lost 4 bases and J lost 0, with 15 bases in between. Germline V gene sequence: CDR1 MNHEY, CDR2 SMNVEV (reference sequence). This CDR3 is 17 amino acids long. The CDR3 spells CASSSGRGSATNEKLFF. CDR3 nucleotide sequence: TGTGCCAGCAGTTCGGGACGGGGATCCGCAACTAATGAAAAACTGTTTTTT.

The J gene is TRBJ2-2, the V gene TRBV2, with TRBD1 as a possible D gene (6 bases). The CDR3 totals 14 residues. In germline, CDR1 is SNHLY, CDR2 FYNNEI. Deletions cut 10 bases from V and 1 base from J, with 13 bases between. The CDR3 reads CATREGVNTGELFF. CDR3 DNA sequence: TGTGCCACTAGAGAGGGGGTGAACACCGGGGAGCTGTTTTTT.

This sequence joins TRBV20-1 and TRBJ2-2, with unresolved D. From germline, CDR1 is DFQATT and CDR2 SNEGSKA (reference sequence). V was cut by 6 bases and J by 6 bases, with 8 bases left in between. The CDR3 contains 11 residues. CDR3 amino acids: CSARRPGELFF. The CDR3 bases are TGCAGTGCGAGAAGGCCCGGGGAGCTGTTTTTT.

The chain recombines TRBV30 with TRBJ1-2, with a tentative D call TRBD1 (6 bases). V lost 6 bases to trimming and J lost 1 base, with 12 bases between them. Germline V gene data show CDR1 as GTSNPN and CDR2 as SVGIG (reference sequence). This CDR3 has 13 residues. The CDR3 DNA follows: TGTGCCTGTATGGGGACAATTAACTATGGCTACACCTTC. Its translation: CACMGTINYGYTF. Full variable domain (rest looked up from reference TRBV30 and TRBJ1-2): SQTIHQWPATLVQPVGSPLSLECTVEGTSNPNLYWYRQAAGRGLQLLFYSVGIGQISSEVPQNLSASRPQDRQFILSSKKLLLSDSGFYLCACMGTINYGYTFGSGTRLTVV.

The chain uses TRBV6-6 and TRBJ2-7; D gene uncertain. Between the trimmed V and J ends, which lost 5 bases and 5 bases, there was a span of 13 bases. Germline V gene sequence: CDR1 MNHNY, CDR2 SVGAGI (reference sequence). The CDR3 runs to 13 residues. CDR3 sequence (DNA): TGTGCCAGCAGTCTTTCCGGGCCCAACGAGCAGTACTTC. Its translation: CASSLSGPNEQYF.

The V call is TRBV25-1, the J call TRBJ2-5; D is perhaps TRBD1 or TRBD2 (5 bases each). Deletions cut 5 bases from V and 4 bases from J, with 8 bases between. The CDR3 spans 12 residues. The V gene's germline CDR1 is MGHDK and CDR2 SYGVNS. The CDR3 spells CASSPGRETQYF. CDR3 in DNA: TGTGCCAGCAGTCCGGGGCGAGAGACCCAGTACTTC.

The chain uses TRBV9 and TRBJ2-2; D is possibly TRBD2 (5 bases). The CDR3 runs to 14 residues. Germline V lookup: CDR1 SGDLS, CDR2 YYNGEE. V lost 0 bases to trimming and J lost 8 bases, with 11 bases between them. This chain's CDR3 is CASSVGGDGGELFF. The DNA for the CDR3 is TGTGCCAGCAGCGTAGGGGGAGACGGTGGGGAGCTGTTTTTT.

This clone was recorded only once. The chain employs TRBV10-3 and TRBJ1-4, with D possibly matching TRBD1 (5 bases). V gave up 7 bases and J gave up 3 bases, with 9 bases separating them. Per germline, CDR1 ENHRY and CDR2 SYGVKD. The CDR3 has 13 amino acids. The CDR3: CAIKQVPNEKLFF. In nucleotides, the CDR3 is TGTGCCATCAAACAGGTACCTAATGAAAAACTGTTTTTT.

The V and J genes are TRBV5-4 and TRBJ1-3; tentative D call: TRBD1 (5 bases). The CDR3 loop spans 16 amino acids. Germline V gene data show CDR1 as SGHNT and CDR2 as YYREEE (reference sequence). V shed 4 bases and J shed 0 bases, with 14 bases lying between them. DNA for the CDR3: TGTGCCAGCAGCGGGGGTGGGCAGAGCTCTGGAAACACCATATATTTT. This codes for CASSGGGQSSGNTIYF.

This chain uses TRBV27 with TRBJ1-2; D call uncertain. In germline, CDR1 is MNHEY, CDR2 SMNVEV (reference sequence). Trimming cost V 2 bases and J 3 bases, with 22 bases left between them. This CDR3 contains 18 residues. The CDR3 loop reads CASSLGFSAATKHYGYTF. The CDR3 DNA reads TGTGCCAGCAGTTTAGGGTTTTCGGCAGCCACTAAACACTATGGCTACACCTTC.